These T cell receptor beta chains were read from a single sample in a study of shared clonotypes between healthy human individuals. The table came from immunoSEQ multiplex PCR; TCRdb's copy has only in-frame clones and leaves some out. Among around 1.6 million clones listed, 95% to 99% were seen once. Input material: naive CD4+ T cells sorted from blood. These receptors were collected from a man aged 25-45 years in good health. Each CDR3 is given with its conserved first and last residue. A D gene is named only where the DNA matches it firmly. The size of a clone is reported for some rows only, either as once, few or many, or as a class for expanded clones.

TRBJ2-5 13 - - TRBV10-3 TGTGCCATCAGTCAGACTAGGTCGGAGACCCAGTACTTC CAISQTRSETQYF
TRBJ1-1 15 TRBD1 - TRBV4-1 TGCGCCAGCACCCGGACAGGACTCATGAACACTGAAGCTTTCTTT CASTRTGLMNTEAFF
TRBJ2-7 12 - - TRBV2 TGTGCCAGCAGCCCGACACGGCCCGAGCAGTACTTC CASSPTRPEQYF
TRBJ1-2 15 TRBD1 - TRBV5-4 TGTGCCAGCAGCCCAGGACAGGGATTAGGCTATGGCTACACCTTC CASSPGQGLGYGYTF
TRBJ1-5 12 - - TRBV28 TGTGCCAGCAGAGTACAATCCGGGACATTAAATTTT CASRVQSGTLNF
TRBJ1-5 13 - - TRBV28 TGTGCCAGCAGTTTAGGGTTCTATCAGCCCCAGCATTTT CASSLGFYQPQHF
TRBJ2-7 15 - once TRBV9 TGTGCCAGCAGCGTAGCGGGTAGCGCGGATTACGAGCAGTACTTC CASSVAGSADYEQYF
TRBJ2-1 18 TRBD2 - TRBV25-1 TGTGCCAGTAGTGCGAGTGAAGCGGGATACCCAAGGTACAATGAGCAGTTCTTC CASSASEAGYPRYNEQFF
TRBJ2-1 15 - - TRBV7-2 TGTGCCAGCAGCTTATCGTCAATCTCCTACAATGAGCAGTTCTTC CASSLSSISYNEQFF
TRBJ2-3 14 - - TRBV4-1 TGCGCCAGCAGCCAAGAAGGTACGGGGGCAAGGCAGTATTTT CASSQEGTGARQYF
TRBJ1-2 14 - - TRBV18 TGTGCCAGCTCACCACCGGGGGTAACTGGTGGCTACACCTTC CASSPPGVTGGYTF
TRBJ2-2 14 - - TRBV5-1 TGCGCCAGCAGCTTGGAGGCTATTCGAGGGGAGCTGTTTTTT CASSLEAIRGELFF
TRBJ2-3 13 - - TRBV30 TGTGCCTGGAGTGTACGAAGCACAGATACGCAGTATTTT CAWSVRSTDTQYF
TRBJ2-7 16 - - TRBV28 TGTGCCAGCAGCCCCTGGGGCGACCGAGGCTCCTACGAGCAGTACTTC CASSPWGDRGSYEQYF
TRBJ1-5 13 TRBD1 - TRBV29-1 TGCAGCGTTCGGGACAGGGAAGGTCAGCCCCAGCATTTT CSVRDREGQPQHF
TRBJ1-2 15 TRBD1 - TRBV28 TGTGCCAGCAGCAACGGTGGGACAGGGAACTATGGCTACACCTTC CASSNGGTGNYGYTF
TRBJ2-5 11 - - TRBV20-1 TGCAGTGCTCCGTTAGGGGAGACCCAGTACTTC CSAPLGETQYF
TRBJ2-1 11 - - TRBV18 TGTGCCAGCTCACCTCAGGGAGGGCAGTTCTTC CASSPQGGQFF
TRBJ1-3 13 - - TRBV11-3 TGTGCCAGCAGCTTAGATCGGGCGGGCACCATATATTTT CASSLDRAGTIYF
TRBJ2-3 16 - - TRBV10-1 TGCGCCATTCCCAGGGGCCCACCAACTTTCACAGATACGCAGTATTTT CAIPRGPPTFTDTQYF
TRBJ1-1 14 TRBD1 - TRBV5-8 TGTGCCAGCAGCTGGTACTCTGGACAGGGCGAAGCTTTCTTT CASSWYSGQGEAFF
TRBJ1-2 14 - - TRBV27 TGTGCCAGCAGTTTATCGCCAGGCCTTTATGGCTACACCTTC CASSLSPGLYGYTF
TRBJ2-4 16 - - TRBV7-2 TGTGCCAGCAGCTTAGGGGACATACTAGCCAAAAACATTCAGTACTTC CASSLGDILAKNIQYF
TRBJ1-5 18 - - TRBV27 TGTGCCAGCAGTTTATCCATAAATGCAAAAGGAGTGTATCAGCCCCAGCATTTT CASSLSINAKGVYQPQHF
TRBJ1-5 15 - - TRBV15 TGTGCCACCAGCAGAGATAGGGCAAGGGGTTATCCCCAGCATTTT CATSRDRARGYPQHF
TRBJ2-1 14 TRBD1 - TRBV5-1 TGCGCCAGCAGCTGGACAGGGGGCGGGAATGAGCAGTTCTTC CASSWTGGGNEQFF
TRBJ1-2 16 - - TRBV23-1 TGCGCCAGCAGTCAACTTCGGCAGGCATCTAACTATGGCTACACCTTC CASSQLRQASNYGYTF
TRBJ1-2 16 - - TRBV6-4 TGTGCCAGCAGTGACTCGAAGGGTGGGACGGTATATGGCTACACCTTC CASSDSKGGTVYGYTF
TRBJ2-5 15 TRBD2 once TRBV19 TGTGCCACTACAGCGGGGGACATCGGAGTGGGGACCCAGTACTTC CATTAGDIGVGTQYF
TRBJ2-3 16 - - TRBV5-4 TGTGCCAGCAGCTTGGCCAGGGGTGTAAACACAGATACGCAGTATTTT CASSLARGVNTDTQYF
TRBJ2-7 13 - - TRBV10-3 TGTGCCATCACCGGCGTCGGAGGCCACGAGCAGTACTTC CAITGVGGHEQYF